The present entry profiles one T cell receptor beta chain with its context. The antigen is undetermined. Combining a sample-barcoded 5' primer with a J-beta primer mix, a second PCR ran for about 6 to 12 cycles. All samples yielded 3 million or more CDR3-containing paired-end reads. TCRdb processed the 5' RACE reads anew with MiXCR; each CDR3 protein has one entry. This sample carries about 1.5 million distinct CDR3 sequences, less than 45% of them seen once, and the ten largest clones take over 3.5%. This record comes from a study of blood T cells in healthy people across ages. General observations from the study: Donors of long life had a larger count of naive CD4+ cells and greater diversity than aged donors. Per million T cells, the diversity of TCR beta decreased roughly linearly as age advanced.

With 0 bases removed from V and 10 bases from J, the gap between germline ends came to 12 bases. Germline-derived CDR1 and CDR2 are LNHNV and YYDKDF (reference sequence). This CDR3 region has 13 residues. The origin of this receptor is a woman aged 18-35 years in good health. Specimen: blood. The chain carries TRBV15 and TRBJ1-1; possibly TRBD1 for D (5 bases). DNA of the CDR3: TGTGCCACCAGCAGAGATCGCAGGGCCGGAGCTTTCTTT. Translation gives CATSRDRRAGAFF.